Here is one T cell receptor (beta chain) with its context. Other nucleotide sequences from this sample produce the same CDR3. The germline gives CDR1 SGHRS, CDR2 YFSETQ. V shed 4 bases, J shed 5 bases, and the junction held 6 bases outside the gene matches. The CDR3 is 15 amino acids. The table came from immunoSEQ multiplex PCR; TCRdb's copy has only in-frame clones and leaves some out. Among around 1.4 million clones, approximately 98.5% were seen once, and the ten largest hold under 0.45%. The data are from a study of shared clonotypes between healthy human individuals. Sequenced: naive CD4+ T cells sorted from blood. Subset described: CD45RA+ positively selected. This chain links TRBV5-1 with TRBJ2-7, with TRBD2 matching over 13 bases. This TCR was recovered from a man between 25 and 39 years old in good health. The CDR3 reads CASSPTSGRAHEQYF. The CDR3 DNA reads as TGCGCCAGCAGCCCTACTAGCGGGAGGGCCCACGAGCAGTACTTC.